This T cell receptor beta chain was retrieved from a study of cytomegalovirus exposure and HLA in healthy donors. Study summary: Earlier work reported 100 million or so unique TCR beta sequences from roughly 180 million T cells. Genotyping of roughly 400 donors showed that around 81% belonged to the Caucasian-associated ancestry cluster.

In the case of this clone: Its target is unknown.

The CDR3 sequence is 16 residues long. V lost 2 bases, J lost 0 bases, and 6 bases stayed unmatched. CDR1 and CDR2 from the germline V gene are SGHNT and YYREEE (reference sequence). Findings of the study overall: A list of 164 TCR beta chains associated with cytomegalovirus was given. An apparent linkage of common viral pathogens to several of the most significant clusters emerged in a later analysis.

PCR used 60 Vbeta primers and 13 Jbeta primers. Assay used: immunoSEQ multiplex PCR; TCRdb lists only in-frame clones, some missing. The data show around 140,000 clones, over 80% seen once. The chain couples TRBV5-4 to TRBJ2-7, with 9 bases aligning to TRBD2. The receptor's source is a man aged 40-50 years in good health and CMV-seronegative. Sample: PBMCs. The chain's CDR3 is CASSFTSGGSSYEQYF. CDR3 in DNA: TGTGCCAGCAGCTTTACGAGCGGGGGGTCCTCCTACGAGCAGTACTTC.